These 10 T cell receptor beta chains share one sample of origin, sequenced in a study of cytomegalovirus exposure and HLA in healthy donors. With 60 Vbeta and 13 Jbeta primers, the PCR was carried out. Some clones are missing from TCRdb's copy, which holds only in-frame ones; the method was immunoSEQ multiplex PCR. This sample yields about 62,000 clones, of which about 77% are seen a single time; approximately 5% belongs to the top ten. Sequencing input: PBMCs. These receptors were obtained from a woman aged 30 to 39 in good health and CMV-seronegative.

This chain connects TRBV7-3 to TRBJ2-1; maybe TRBD2 (6 bases). This CDR3 is 15 amino acids long. Germline lookup yields CDR1 SGHTA and CDR2 FQGTGA. V shed 1 base and J shed 5 bases, with 12 bases lying between them. Here the CDR3 reads CASSLRLANNNEQFF. For the CDR3, the DNA is TGTGCCAGCAGCTTAAGGCTAGCGAATAACAATGAGCAGTTCTTC.

This sequence joins TRBV6-1 and TRBJ2-1, with 14 bases that match TRBD2. The V segment lost 4 bases and the J segment 6 bases; nucleotides outside the gene matches: 11. This CDR3 contains 18 residues. Germline-derived CDR1 and CDR2 are MNHNS and SASEGT. The CDR3 DNA is TGTGCCAGCAGTGCCAGGCCCCCGACTAGCGGGAGGGCCAATGAGCAGTTCTTC. This gives the protein CASSARPPTSGRANEQFF.

The V gene is TRBV28, the J gene TRBJ1-2, with D maybe TRBD1 (5 bases). This CDR3 contains 13 residues. The germline CDR1 and CDR2 sequences are MDHEN and SYDVKM. Trimming stripped 5 bases from V and 1 base from J, with 8 bases between. The CDR3 loop is CASSLQGNYGYTF. CDR3 nucleotide sequence: TGTGCCAGCAGTCTTCAGGGTAACTATGGCTACACCTTC.

This rearrangement joins TRBV4-1 to TRBJ1-5; tentatively, D is TRBD1 (6 bases). Trimming took off 3 bases at V and 7 bases at J, with 16 bases between the two ends. Germline lookup yields CDR1 MGHRA and CDR2 YSYEKL. The CDR3 is made up of 15 amino acids. The CDR3 coding sequence is TGCGCCAGCAGCCAGAGTTACAGGGAGCGCCAGCCCCAGCATTTT. The encoded protein is CASSQSYRERQPQHF.

This clone rates as medium-sized. CDR3 sequence reads: CASSWKGQGKQAYGYTF. CDR3 DNA sequence: TGTGCCAGTAGCTGGAAGGGACAGGGGAAGCAGGCCTATGGCTACACCTTC. V gene TRBV19 combines with J gene TRBJ1-2, with TRBD1 matching 10 bases. V was clipped by 6 bases and J by 4 bases; unmatched bases: 14. CDR1 is LNHDA and CDR2 is SQIVND in the germline V gene (reference sequence). The CDR3 loop spans 17 amino acids.

The CDR3 bases are TGTGCCAGCATGGGGCAGCTTCGCTACGAGCAGTACTTC. It encodes CASMGQLRYEQYF. The chain joins TRBV28 to TRBJ2-5, with TRBD1 as a possible D gene (5 bases). The J call could be wrong; TRBJ2-7 is a better fit for the DNA end. There are 13 residues in the CDR3. Germline CDR1 reads MDHEN; CDR2 reads SYDVKM.

The chain employs TRBV9 and TRBJ1-3; D is ambiguous. Trimming removed 0 bases from V and 5 bases from J, with 9 bases in between. The CDR3 length is 14 residues. Germline loops: CDR1 SGDLS, CDR2 YYNGEE. CDR3 sequence reads: CASSVGEPRNTIYF. For the CDR3, the DNA is TGTGCCAGCAGCGTAGGTGAGCCCCGAAACACCATATATTTT.

This clone showed up just a few times. This rearrangement joins TRBV18 to TRBJ1-2, with 8 nucleotides matching TRBD1. The ends lost 5 bases at V and 6 bases at J; junction bases unmatched: 5. CDR3 length: 13 residues. Germline assignment: CDR1 KGHSH and CDR2 LQKENI. CDR3 loop: CASSSDRADGYTF. The DNA for the CDR3 is TGTGCCAGCTCATCGGACAGGGCGGATGGCTACACCTTC.

The J gene is TRBJ2-1, the V gene TRBV19; 8 bases are shared with TRBD2. CDR1 is LNHDA, CDR2 SQIVND, per germline (reference sequence). Trimming took 5 bases from V and 8 from J; bases not matched to a gene: 17. This CDR3 has 17 amino acids. The chain's CDR3 is CASSWAPGTRDPDEQFF. DNA of the CDR3: TGTGCCAGTAGTTGGGCCCCCGGGACTAGGGATCCAGATGAGCAGTTCTTC. The full variable domain, with the rest looked up from reference TRBV19 and TRBJ2-1, is DGGITQSPKYLFRKEGQNVTLSCEQNLNHDAMYWYRQDPGQGLRLIYYSQIVNDFQKGDIAEGYSVSREKKESFPLTVTSAQKNPTAFYLCASSWAPGTRDPDEQFFGPGTRLTVL.

The chain links TRBV19 to TRBJ1-5, with D possibly TRBD1 on 5 matching bases. V shed 9 bases and J shed 4 bases, with 16 bases lying between them. Germline V gives CDR1 LNHDA, CDR2 SQIVND (reference sequence). The CDR3 is 14 residues long. The CDR3 sequence: CASSHTTGNQPQHF. The CDR3 DNA is TGTGCCAGCAGCCATACCACAGGTAATCAGCCCCAGCATTTT. Drawing the rest from reference TRBV19 and TRBJ1-5, the complete variable domain is DGGITQSPKYLFRKEGQNVTLSCEQNLNHDAMYWYRQDPGQGLRLIYYSQIVNDFQKGDIAEGYSVSREKKESFPLTVTSAQKNPTAFYLCASSHTTGNQPQHFGDGTRLSIL.